The 32 T cell receptor beta chains listed next were all sequenced from one sample in a study of beta chain features in type 1 diabetes. Study results and limitations: Type 1 diabetes patients had moderately but significantly shorter TCRB CDR3s in all four CD4+ subsets.

Since all of the isolated RNA was reverse transcribed, expressed TCRB transcripts were what got sequenced. Data came from immunoSEQ multiplex PCR; TCRdb stores just in-frame clones and leaves some out. The repertoire has about 370,000 clones, 8.5% to 10% of them found once; the top ten carry over 0.45%. No antigen has been identified for these receptors. Sequencing was carried out using central memory CD4+ T cells from blood. These receptors originate from a young man with type 1 diabetes.

This chain joins TRBV2 and TRBJ1-1, with D perhaps TRBD1 (6 bases). CDR3 size: 15 residues. The V gene lost 8 bases and the J gene lost 1 base, with 17 bases spanning the gap. Germline values: CDR1 SNHLY, CDR2 FYNNEI. The CDR3: CASSLPGHKNTEAFF. CDR3 bases: TGTGCCAGCTCTCTTCCGGGACATAAGAACACTGAAGCTTTCTTT. Full variable domain (missing parts from reference TRBV2 and TRBJ1-1): EPEVTQTPSHQVTQMGQEVILRCVPISNHLYFYWYRQILGQKVEFLVSFYNNEISEKSEIFDDQFSVERPDGSNFTLKIRSTKLEDSAMYFCASSLPGHKNTEAFFGQGTRLTVV.

The rearrangement uses TRBV5-1 and TRBJ2-3; 10 nucleotides match TRBD1. The germline V gene encodes CDR1 SGHRS and CDR2 YFSETQ. Unmatched junction bases numbered 4, after V lost 6 bases and J lost 0 bases. The CDR3 is 15 residues long. The chain's CDR3 is CASKGTGASTDTQYF. The CDR3, as DNA: TGCGCCAGCAAAGGGACAGGGGCTAGCACAGATACGCAGTATTTT. Full variable domain (outside the CDR3, taken from reference TRBV5-1 and TRBJ2-3): KAGVTQTPRYLIKTRGQQVTLSCSPISGHRSVSWYQQTPGQGLQFLFEYFSETQRNKGNFPGRFSGRQFSNSRSEMNVSTLELGDSALYLCASKGTGASTDTQYFGPGTRLTVL.

The chain combines TRBV5-1 with TRBJ2-5; perhaps TRBD1 as D (6 bases). The CDR3 loop spans 15 amino acids. The V and J ends lost 2 bases and 5 bases respectively, with 16 bases between them. Germline V gives CDR1 SGHRS, CDR2 YFSETQ. The chain's CDR3 is CASSFSTGPVETQYF. The CDR3 DNA sequence: TGCGCCAGCAGCTTCAGTACAGGGCCGGTGGAGACCCAGTACTTC.

V gene TRBV7-2 combines with J gene TRBJ2-2; 10 positions match TRBD1. The length of the CDR3 is 18 residues. The V segment lost 5 bases and the J segment 6 bases; nucleotides outside the gene matches: 15. Germline V CDR1 and CDR2: SGHTA, FQGNSA. The CDR3 DNA reads TGTGCCAGCAGCCCCTGGGGGGGGACAGGGGATAAATCCGGGGAGCTGTTTTTT. Its protein is CASSPWGGTGDKSGELFF.

The chain links TRBV28 to TRBJ2-5; D unresolved. CDR1 MDHEN and CDR2 SYDVKM come from the germline V gene. The CDR3 runs 14 residues. With 2 bases removed from V and 2 bases from J, the gap between germline ends came to 9 bases. CDR3 protein: CASSLSPGQETQYF. For the CDR3, the DNA is TGTGCCAGCAGTTTAAGTCCAGGACAAGAGACCCAGTACTTC.

The V call is TRBV5-1, the J call TRBJ2-7; 12 bases match TRBD2. This CDR3 is 16 amino acids long. J was trimmed by 3 bases and V by 4 bases; bases with no gene match: 8. The germline CDR1 and CDR2 sequences are SGHRS and YFSETQ. The CDR3 is CASSPLLAGGDYEQYF. The CDR3 region has the DNA TGCGCCAGCAGCCCGCTACTAGCGGGAGGCGACTACGAGCAGTACTTC.

The chain has TRBV2 and TRBJ1-5; D gene uncertain. V lost 7 bases, J lost 0 bases, and 13 bases lay in between. The CDR3 contains 15 residues. The germline gives CDR1 SNHLY, CDR2 FYNNEI. The CDR3, as DNA: TGTGCCAGCAAGAGGGTATCTTATAGCAATCAGCCCCAGCATTTT. This sequence encodes CASKRVSYSNQPQHF.

This chain connects TRBV4-2 to TRBJ1-3; D remains ambiguous. The CDR3 is 12 residues long. The V end was cut by 1 base, the J end by 4 bases, with 2 bases between. Germline V gene lookup returns CDR1 LGHNA and CDR2 YNFKEQ. Here the CDR3 reads CASSQVGNTIYF. The CDR3 DNA reads as TGTGCCAGCAGCCAAGTGGGAAACACCATATATTTT.

This clone was recorded a few times. This chain joins TRBV28 and TRBJ1-4, with TRBD1 identical over 8 bases. The V gene's germline CDR1 is MDHEN and CDR2 SYDVKM. The CDR3 has 13 residues. Unmatched junction bases numbered 6, after V lost 8 bases and J lost 7 bases. CDR3 amino acids: CASSSGQAEKLFF. In DNA, the CDR3 is TGTGCCAGCTCCTCGGGACAGGCTGAAAAACTGTTTTTT.

V usage is TRBV7-9 and J usage is TRBJ2-7, with 8 bases that match TRBD1. J gave up 5 bases and V 1 base, and 4 bases lay outside the gene matches. This CDR3 has 14 amino acids. CDR1 is SEHNR, CDR2 FQNEAQ, per germline (reference sequence). Written as DNA, the CDR3 is TGTGCCAGCAGCTTAGGACAGGGGTTCGACGAGCAGTACTTC. It codes for CASSLGQGFDEQYF. The complete variable domain, with remaining parts taken from reference TRBV7-9 and TRBJ2-7, reads DTGVSQNPRHKITKRGQNVTFRCDPISEHNRLYWYRQTLGQGPEFLTYFQNEAQLEKSRLLSDRFSAERPKGSFSTLEIQRTEQGDSAMYLCASSLGQGFDEQYFGPGTRLTVT.

The chain employs TRBV7-7 and TRBJ1-1, with 8 bases aligning to TRBD1. The CDR3 loop spans 14 amino acids. Germline values: CDR1 SSHAT, CDR2 FNYEAQ (reference sequence). V lost 5 bases, J lost 4 bases, and 6 bases stayed unmatched. The chain's CDR3 is CASSKQGVITEAFF. DNA for the CDR3: TGTGCCAGCAGCAAACAGGGGGTAATCACTGAAGCTTTCTTT. The variable domain in full, completed from reference TRBV7-7 and TRBJ1-1, reads GAGVSQSPRYKVTKRGQDVTLRCDPISSHATLYWYQQALGQGPEFLTYFNYEAQPDKSGLPSDRFSAERPEGSISTLTIQRTEQRDSAMYRCASSKQGVITEAFFGQGTRLTVV.

This clone was detected a few times. CDR3 DNA: TGTGCCAGCAGCCGAGAGATCCAGGGGGAAGCTTTCTTT. This translates into CASSREIQGEAFF. This rearrangement joins TRBV7-6 to TRBJ1-1, with a tentative D call TRBD1 (6 bases). Germline values: CDR1 SGHVS, CDR2 FNYEAQ. This CDR3 spans 13 amino acids. Trimming took off 5 bases at V and 8 bases at J, with 15 bases between the two ends.

The chain recombines TRBV2 with TRBJ2-1; TRBD2 matches 14 bases. Germline V gene lookup returns CDR1 SNHLY and CDR2 FYNNEI. Unmatched junction bases numbered 9, after V lost 8 bases and J lost 9 bases. The CDR3 is 15 residues long. The CDR3: CASPPGTSGRSEQFF. CDR3 nucleotide sequence: TGTGCCAGCCCCCCCGGGACTAGCGGGAGAAGTGAGCAGTTCTTC.

This clone was seen only a few times. The chain uses TRBV7-9 and TRBJ2-3, with TRBD2 as a possible D gene (6 bases). Trimming removed 2 bases at V and 4 bases at J, with 13 bases between. The germline gives CDR1 SEHNR, CDR2 FQNEAQ (reference sequence). The CDR3 is 15 amino acids. The chain's CDR3 is CASSLIKPGADTQYF. DNA for the CDR3: TGTGCCAGCAGCTTAATCAAACCGGGGGCAGATACGCAGTATTTT. The whole variable domain, filled in from reference TRBV7-9 and TRBJ2-3, reads DTGVSQNPRHKITKRGQNVTFRCDPISEHNRLYWYRQTLGQGPEFLTYFQNEAQLEKSRLLSDRFSAERPKGSFSTLEIQRTEQGDSAMYLCASSLIKPGADTQYFGPGTRLTVL.

The rearrangement links TRBV11-2 to TRBJ2-3, with D possibly being TRBD2 (6 bases). Germline V gene data show CDR1 as SGHAT and CDR2 as FQNNGV. The CDR3 sequence is 14 residues long. V lost 5 bases to trimming and J lost 0 bases, with 9 bases between them. The CDR3 reads CASSPGLSTDTQYF. The CDR3 coding sequence is TGTGCCAGCAGCCCGGGACTCAGCACAGATACGCAGTATTTT.

This clone has just a few counts. The rearrangement links TRBV7-2 to TRBJ2-1; 10 bases map to TRBD2. The germline CDR1 and CDR2 sequences are SGHTA and FQGNSA. The CDR3 covers 14 residues. The ends lost 5 bases at V and 6 bases at J; junction bases unmatched: 4. The CDR3 protein is CASSPGTSVNEQFF. CDR3 coding DNA: TGTGCCAGCAGCCCCGGGACTAGCGTCAATGAGCAGTTCTTC.

There are a few counts of this clone. The CDR3 region has the DNA TGCAGCGTTCGGAGCGGAGTCACAGATACGCAGTATTTT. It is translated as CSVRSGVTDTQYF. The rearrangement uses TRBV29-1 and TRBJ2-3; perhaps TRBD2 as D (5 bases). Germline-derived CDR1 and CDR2 are SQVTM and ANQGSEA. V gave up 5 bases and J gave up 2 bases, with 11 bases separating them. This CDR3 is 13 amino acids long.

This clone was seen a handful of times. The chain joins TRBV7-9 to TRBJ1-5; no reliable D call. Germline V gives CDR1 SEHNR, CDR2 FQNEAQ (reference sequence). The CDR3 has 17 residues. Trimming took 7 bases from V and 0 from J, leaving 19 bases between them. The CDR3 DNA reads TGTGCCAGCACCTCCCTCATCAACAGATATAGCAATCAGCCCCAGCATTTT. It encodes CASTSLINRYSNQPQHF.

This clone was seen only a few times. The rearrangement links TRBV6-5 to TRBJ2-7, with TRBD1 as a possible D gene (6 bases). The CDR3 contains 13 residues. V lost 5 bases and J lost 4, with 12 bases in between. The germline V gene encodes CDR1 MNHEY and CDR2 SVGAGI. The chain's CDR3 is CASSPDSQYEQYF. CDR3 DNA: TGTGCCAGCAGTCCGGACAGTCAGTACGAGCAGTACTTC.

The chain links TRBV25-1 to TRBJ1-4, with 7 bases aligning to TRBD1. The CDR3 consists of 15 residues. CDR1 and CDR2 from the germline V gene are MGHDK and SYGVNS. V was clipped by 2 bases and J by 5 bases; unmatched bases: 5. As DNA, the CDR3 is TGTGCCAGCAGTGAAGCAGGGGGTGAGAATGAAAAACTGTTTTTT. Protein product: CASSEAGGENEKLFF.

This clone has more than one count but fewer than ten. This sequence joins TRBV30 and TRBJ1-1; 8 nucleotides line up with TRBD1. Germline assignment: CDR1 GTSNPN and CDR2 SVGIG (reference sequence). This CDR3 region has 13 residues. V lost 2 bases, J lost 6 bases, and 5 bases stayed unmatched. The chain's CDR3 is CAWSLDRGAEAFF. The CDR3 bases are TGTGCCTGGAGTCTCGACAGGGGCGCTGAAGCTTTCTTT.

This clone was counted only a few times. Possible read error: a much larger clone is one base away. The chain links TRBV6-1 to TRBJ2-2; no clear D. The length of the CDR3 is 11 residues. The germline V and J ends were trimmed by 5 bases and 2 bases, with 0 bases remaining between them. The germline CDR1 and CDR2 sequences are MNHNS and SASEGT. CDR3 coding DNA: TGTGCCAGCAGTAACACCGGGGAGCTGTTTTTT. Its translation: CASSNTGELFF.

This clone appeared many times. The rearrangement links TRBV2 to TRBJ2-4; 7 bases agree with TRBD1. V was pared by 6 bases and J by 4 bases, with 6 bases of the junction left unmatched. Germline V gene sequence: CDR1 SNHLY, CDR2 FYNNEI. The CDR3 has 14 amino acids. CDR3 loop: CASSVDRSKNIQYF. The CDR3 DNA sequence: TGTGCCAGCAGCGTGGACAGGTCAAAAAACATTCAGTACTTC.

This clone was counted only a few times. V and J are TRBV4-3 and TRBJ2-5; 8 bases align to TRBD2. The CDR3 spans 15 residues. The V gene end was trimmed by 2 bases and the J gene end by 7 bases; junction bases not matched to a gene: 9. Germline loops: CDR1 LGHNA, CDR2 YSLEER. The DNA of the CDR3 is TGCGCCAGCAGCCAACCCGGGACCAGCGGGGGGACCCAGTACTTC. Amino acid sequence: CASSQPGTSGGTQYF.

This clone has just a few counts. This chain uses TRBV5-8 with TRBJ2-1, with TRBD1 matching 8 bases. CDR1 is SGHTS and CDR2 is YDEGEE in the germline V gene. V shed 1 base, J shed 6 bases, and the junction held 12 bases outside the gene matches. The length of the CDR3 is 17 residues. Here the CDR3 reads CASSLWAGGMEFNEQFF. CDR3 coding DNA: TGTGCCAGCAGCTTGTGGGCAGGGGGCATGGAGTTCAATGAGCAGTTCTTC.

V and J are TRBV7-2 and TRBJ1-2; no clear D. The CDR3 extends over 12 amino acids. Germline CDR1 reads SGHTA; CDR2 reads FQGNSA. The V gene lost 4 bases and the J gene lost 9 bases, with 12 bases spanning the gap. CDR3 DNA sequence: TGTGCCAGCAGCTCGTTTGAAGGCCGCTACACCTTC. It is translated as CASSSFEGRYTF.

This chain links TRBV4-3 with TRBJ1-4; no definite D call. This CDR3 comprises 11 residues. CDR1 LGHNA and CDR2 YSLEER come from the germline V gene. The V end lost 6 bases, the J end lost 11 bases, and 10 bases lay between the germline ends. CDR3: CASSVNGKLFF. The CDR3 nucleotides are TGCGCCAGCAGTGTTAATGGGAAACTGTTTTTT.

The DNA of the CDR3 is TGTGCCAGCTCCCTGGGGAGCCTCGAAGAGACCCAGTACTTC. This codes for CASSLGSLEETQYF. V is TRBV18 and J is TRBJ2-5, with D perhaps TRBD2 (5 bases). With 6 bases removed from V and 3 bases from J, the gap between germline ends came to 14 bases. Germline CDR1 is KGHSH and CDR2 is LQKENI. The CDR3 is 14 amino acids.

There are a few counts of this clone. The V and J genes are TRBV25-1 and TRBJ2-7; D is unclear. This CDR3 spans 13 amino acids. The V gene lost 4 bases and the J gene lost 5 bases, with 12 bases spanning the gap. Looked up from germline, CDR1 is MGHDK and CDR2 is SYGVNS. For the CDR3, the DNA is TGTGCCAGCAGTGGCCATGATCGCAACGAGCAGTACTTC. Translation gives CASSGHDRNEQYF.

J is TRBJ1-1 and V is TRBV30, with TRBD1 identical over 8 bases. The CDR3 spans 12 residues. V gave up 8 bases and J gave up 5 bases; unmatched junction bases: 7. The V gene's germline CDR1 is GTSNPN and CDR2 SVGIG (reference sequence). The CDR3 DNA sequence: TGTGCCCGACAACAGGGGGGGACTGAAGCTTTCTTT. Its translation is CARQQGGTEAFF.

The V call is TRBV5-8, the J call TRBJ2-5, with D hard to call. Trimming removed 2 bases at V and 5 bases at J, with 10 bases between. This CDR3 region has 13 residues. In germline, CDR1 is SGHTS, CDR2 YDEGEE. The CDR3 region is CASSFGPRETQYF. CDR3 coding DNA: TGTGCCAGCAGCTTCGGCCCACGGGAGACCCAGTACTTC.

V and J are TRBV6-5 and TRBJ2-2; D is perhaps TRBD2 (7 bases). V was clipped by 6 bases and J by 11 bases, with 13 bases between them. The germline gives CDR1 MNHEY, CDR2 SVGAGI. This CDR3 spans 12 amino acids. CDR3 sequence (DNA): TGTGCCAGCAGCCGGCGGGGGACAGAGCTGTTTTTT. Its translation is CASSRRGTELFF.